The rows below give T cell receptor beta chains drawn from one sample of a study of cytomegalovirus exposure and HLA in healthy donors. Profiling relied on immunoSEQ multiplex PCR, and the TCRdb table lists in-frame clones only, not all of them. The sample has 150,000 to 200,000 clones; approximately 80% are singletons. Sequencing input: PBMCs. The receptors here all came from a man aged 50 or older in good health and CMV-seropositive. CDR3s include the opening cysteine and the closing phenylalanine or tryptophan. Each record gives: V gene, CDR3 protein.

V: TRBV9; CDR3: CASSSSLGSRQETQYF
V: TRBV9; CDR3: CASSVASNEQFF
V: TRBV29-1; CDR3: CSVAQDRGAFF
V: TRBV29-1; CDR3: CSVAQVNTEAFF
V: TRBV2; CDR3: CASSEAEDAPNEQYF
V: TRBV28; CDR3: CASSLYPRGLAGGKEQYF
V: TRBV5-1; CDR3: CASSPSGQPSFSGANVLTF
V: TRBV29-1; CDR3: CSVRPYTDTQYF
V: TRBV7-2; CDR3: CASSPPGGGMTNSPLHF
V: TRBV6-5; CDR3: CASRGQGAYNSPLHF
V: TRBV7-9; CDR3: CASSPGQSWNQPQHF
V: TRBV6-1; CDR3: CASTKTSGEFNEQFF
V: TRBV19; CDR3: CASTALAGLNYGYTF
V: TRBV14; CDR3: CASSLRTARDTQYF
V: TRBV7-2; CDR3: CASTSRGQGAGLGNTEAFF
V: TRBV28; CDR3: CASSSPVGGPSNYGYTF